A single sample is the source of the 25 T cell receptor beta chains below, sequenced in a study of blood T cell repertoires in COVID-19. Repertoires were generated with immunoSEQ multiplex PCR, while TCRdb's copy carries only in-frame clones and drops some. The sample lists approximately 450,000 clones; around 89% were seen once. What was sequenced was peripheral blood. The receptors were sampled from a woman in her thirties with acute or convalescent COVID-19.

V gene TRBV24-1 combines with J gene TRBJ2-5; 7 bases are a match to TRBD1. Germline trimming cut 2 bases from V and 5 bases from J; bases unmatched to any gene: 7. Germline lookup yields CDR1 KGHDR and CDR2 SFDVKD. The CDR3 loop spans 15 amino acids. The CDR3 DNA sequence: TGTGCCACCAGTGATTACAACAGGGGCACGGAGACCCAGTACTTC. Amino acids: CATSDYNRGTETQYF.

This chain links TRBV5-1 with TRBJ2-1, with 9 bases aligning to TRBD2. The CDR3 is 15 residues long. V lost 4 bases, J lost 4 bases, and 6 bases stayed unmatched. Germline V gives CDR1 SGHRS, CDR2 YFSETQ. CDR3 in amino acids: CASSRASGDYNEQFF. The DNA of the CDR3 is TGCGCCAGCAGCCGAGCTAGCGGGGATTACAATGAGCAGTTCTTC.

V and J are TRBV3-1 (or the pseudogene TRBV3-2) and TRBJ2-5, with 10 positions matching TRBD2. Germline trimming cut 3 bases from V and 5 bases from J; bases unmatched to any gene: 15. Germline CDR1 reads LGHDT; CDR2 reads YNNKEL (reference sequence). The CDR3 is 18 amino acids. In nucleotides, the CDR3 is TGTGCCAGCAGCCACGACCTAGCGGGGGTAGGAAAACTGGAGACCCAGTACTTC. This encodes CASSHDLAGVGKLETQYF.

CDR3: CALSGGGQGEQFF. The CDR3 DNA follows: TGTGCCCTTAGCGGGGGTGGACAAGGGGAGCAGTTCTTC. The chain combines TRBV7-9 with TRBJ2-1; TRBD2 agrees at 9 bases. Germline values: CDR1 SEHNR, CDR2 FQNEAQ (reference sequence). The junction had 12 bases not matched to a gene; V was cut back by 11 bases and J by 10 bases. The CDR3 is made up of 13 amino acids.

The J gene is TRBJ1-1, the V gene TRBV6-6; 8 positions match TRBD1. Unmatched junction bases numbered 14, after V lost 7 bases and J lost 4 bases. The germline gives CDR1 MNHNY, CDR2 SVGAGI (reference sequence). This CDR3 has 16 residues. In DNA, the CDR3 is TGTGCCAGCAACCATTTCCGGACAGGGCTAAGCACTGAAGCTTTCTTT. Its protein is CASNHFRTGLSTEAFF.

The rearrangement links TRBV28 to TRBJ2-5; D may be TRBD2 (5 bases). The CDR3 loop spans 15 amino acids. The ends were cut back, 2 bases at V and 0 bases at J, with 10 bases in the middle. Looked up from germline, CDR1 is MDHEN and CDR2 is SYDVKM. As DNA, the CDR3 is TGTGCCAGCAGTTTAGGCGGACTGTACCAAGAGACCCAGTACTTC. As protein: CASSLGGLYQETQYF.

This clone was counted once. This sequence joins TRBV6-5 and TRBJ1-1, with TRBD1 matching 7 bases. The V and J ends lost 7 bases and 6 bases, in that order; junction bases with no gene match: 8. CDR1 is MNHEY and CDR2 is SVGAGI in the germline V gene. The CDR3 sequence is 13 residues long. Here the CDR3 reads CASTTGAPSEAFF. The CDR3 DNA reads as TGTGCCAGCACCACAGGGGCTCCTTCTGAAGCTTTCTTT.

This chain links TRBV24-1 with TRBJ1-1; a weak D match, TRBD1 (5 bases). CDR1 is KGHDR, CDR2 SFDVKD, per germline. V was trimmed by 6 bases and J by 5 bases, leaving 12 bases between them. The CDR3 totals 13 residues. The CDR3 DNA sequence: TGTGCCACCAGTTATCGGGGGGGGACTGAAGCTTTCTTT. Translating it yields CATSYRGGTEAFF.

This clone was counted only a few times. The chain is built from TRBV6-5 and TRBJ2-1; 10 nucleotides agree with TRBD2. The V and J ends lost 7 bases and 4 bases, in that order; junction bases with no gene match: 4. This CDR3 is 14 amino acids long. Germline V gene lookup returns CDR1 MNHEY and CDR2 SVGAGI. CDR3 region: CASNSGGTYNEQFF. CDR3 DNA: TGTGCCAGCAATAGCGGGGGGACGTACAATGAGCAGTTCTTC.

About this clone: Within the sample, other DNA sequences also encode this same CDR3. The V and J genes are TRBV20-1 and TRBJ2-5; D is unresolved. Germline CDR1 reads DFQATT; CDR2 reads SNEGSKA (reference sequence). The V gene lost 6 bases and the J gene lost 4 bases, with 6 bases spanning the gap. The CDR3 consists of 10 residues. CDR3 in amino acids: CSARRETQYF. The CDR3 nucleotides are TGCAGTGCCCGTCGAGAGACCCAGTACTTC.

The rearrangement joins TRBV28 to TRBJ1-6, with 8 bases that match TRBD1. This CDR3 has 14 amino acids. Germline V gene lookup returns CDR1 MDHEN and CDR2 SYDVKM. V lost 5 bases and J lost 10; bases outside the gene matches: 7. This CDR3 is CASSLRGLRSPLHF. CDR3 DNA sequence: TGTGCCAGCAGTCTCAGGGGGCTAAGGTCACCCCTCCACTTT.

The V gene is TRBV7-9, the J gene TRBJ2-3, with D possibly matching TRBD2 (7 bases). V was cut by 7 bases and J by 7 bases, with 15 bases left in between. Germline V CDR1 and CDR2: SEHNR, FQNEAQ (reference sequence). The CDR3 spans 13 residues. The CDR3 DNA is TGTGCCAGCAATCGAGGGGGGGATCATACGCAGTATTTT. Its translation: CASNRGGDHTQYF.

CDR3 bases: TGTGCCAGCAGCTTACTGGACAGTAACACTGAAGCTTTCTTT. Translating gives CASSLLDSNTEAFF. The genes are TRBV5-4 and TRBJ1-1, with D tentatively TRBD1 (6 bases). V lost 2 bases and J lost 2, with 10 bases in between. The CDR3 covers 14 residues. CDR1 and CDR2 from the germline V gene are SGHNT and YYREEE (reference sequence).

This chain joins TRBV12-5 and TRBJ2-5; D ambiguous. This CDR3 comprises 12 residues. Germline CDR1 reads LGHNT; CDR2 reads FRNRAP. With 1 base removed from V and 6 bases from J, the gap between germline ends came to 6 bases. The CDR3 nucleotides are TGTGCTAGTGGTTTGGACAGACAGACCCAGTACTTC. Encoded protein: CASGLDRQTQYF.

The rearrangement links TRBV18 to TRBJ2-2, with 8 bases matching TRBD1. The CDR3 loop spans 15 amino acids. The ends lost 4 bases at V and 3 bases at J; junction bases unmatched: 4. Germline lookup yields CDR1 KGHSH and CDR2 LQKENI. CDR3 loop: CASSLRTGHTGELFF. In DNA, the CDR3 is TGTGCCAGCTCACTACGGACAGGGCACACCGGGGAGCTGTTTTTT.

This chain joins TRBV10-3 and TRBJ2-5; 8 bases match TRBD2. The V gene end was trimmed by 2 bases and the J gene end by 0 bases; junction bases not matched to a gene: 8. CDR1 and CDR2 from the germline V gene are ENHRY and SYGVKD. The CDR3 covers 17 residues. The CDR3 protein is CAISELAGGQYQETQYF. CDR3 sequence (DNA): TGTGCCATCAGTGAGCTGGCGGGGGGCCAATACCAAGAGACCCAGTACTTC.

CDR3 bases: TGTGCCTGGAGTGTACCTGCGACTAATGAAAAACTGTTTTTT. Protein product: CAWSVPATNEKLFF. This rearrangement joins TRBV30 to TRBJ1-4; no clear D. Trimming removed 0 bases from V and 2 bases from J, with 7 bases in between. From germline, CDR1 is GTSNPN and CDR2 SVGIG (reference sequence). The CDR3 is made up of 14 amino acids.

The chain employs TRBV5-5 and TRBJ2-4, with D possibly matching TRBD1 (6 bases). Trimming pared 2 bases from V and 0 bases from J, leaving 15 bases between. Germline-derived CDR1 and CDR2 are SGHKS and YYEKEE (reference sequence). The length of the CDR3 is 17 residues. The CDR3 loop is CASSFDQGTLAKNIQYF. The CDR3 region has the DNA TGTGCCAGCAGCTTTGATCAGGGGACACTAGCCAAAAACATTCAGTACTTC.

The rearrangement uses TRBV21-1 and TRBJ2-7; the D call of TRBD2 is as the table states it, not checked on the DNA. TRBV21-1 is a pseudogene segment. The CDR3 covers 16 residues. The CDR3 here is CASSKQRPRGSYEQYF. The CDR3, as DNA: TGTGCCAGCAGCAAACAGCGTCCTCGAGGGTCCTACGAGCAGTACTTC.

This chain connects TRBV7-2 to TRBJ1-5, with 9 bases identical to TRBD1. V shed 5 bases, J shed 6 bases, and the junction held 5 bases outside the gene matches. Germline values: CDR1 SGHTA, CDR2 FQGNSA. CDR3 length: 14 amino acids. CDR3 protein: CASSTRTGVQPQHF. CDR3 DNA sequence: TGTGCCAGCAGCACGCGGACAGGGGTTCAGCCCCAGCATTTT.

The chain is built from TRBV5-5 and TRBJ1-5, with TRBD1 as a possible D gene (5 bases). Trimming removed 5 bases from V and 2 bases from J, with 11 bases in between. The V gene's germline CDR1 is SGHKS and CDR2 YYEKEE (reference sequence). The CDR3 length is 14 residues. The CDR3 sequence is CASSGGVGNQPQHF. The CDR3 DNA reads TGTGCCAGCAGTGGAGGGGTGGGCAATCAGCCCCAGCATTTT.

The chain recombines TRBV5-8 with TRBJ1-2; D is unclear. Germline V gene sequence: CDR1 SGHTS, CDR2 YDEGEE. Deletions cut 2 bases from V and 4 bases from J, with 12 bases between. The CDR3 is made up of 14 amino acids. The CDR3 bases are TGTGCCAGCAGCTTTCGCGGCCAAGCCTATGGCTACACCTTC. Amino acids: CASSFRGQAYGYTF.

V gene TRBV2 combines with J gene TRBJ2-5; D is ambiguous. The CDR3 is 13 residues long. V was clipped by 3 bases and J by 2 bases, with 7 bases between them. The germline V gene has CDR1 SNHLY and CDR2 FYNNEI. The CDR3, as DNA: TGTGCCAGCAGTGAGTTCAGGCAAGAGACCCAGTACTTC. Translating gives CASSEFRQETQYF. Together with reference TRBV2 and TRBJ2-5, the CDR3 gives the full variable domain: EPEVTQTPSHQVTQMGQEVILRCVPISNHLYFYWYRQILGQKVEFLVSFYNNEISEKSEIFDDQFSVERPDGSNFTLKIRSTKLEDSAMYFCASSEFRQETQYFGPGTRLLVL.

V usage is TRBV3-1 (or the pseudogene TRBV3-2) and J usage is TRBJ2-7; 7 nucleotides match TRBD2. The V and J ends lost 4 bases and 4 bases, in that order; junction bases with no gene match: 4. Germline V gene lookup returns CDR1 LGHDT and CDR2 YNNKEL (reference sequence). The CDR3 contains 13 residues. The CDR3: CASSLGRGYEQYF. The CDR3 DNA sequence: TGTGCCAGCAGCCTAGGGAGGGGATACGAGCAGTACTTC.

The rearrangement links TRBV14 to TRBJ2-5; the D is unclear. The CDR3 is 12 residues long. The V and J ends lost 4 bases and 5 bases respectively, with 8 bases between them. Germline V gives CDR1 SGHDN, CDR2 FVKESK. In nucleotides, the CDR3 is TGTGCCAGCAGCCTATCCTTTGAGACCCAGTACTTC. Translated: CASSLSFETQYF. The whole variable domain, remainder taken from reference TRBV14 and TRBJ2-5, is EAGVTQFPSHSVIEKGQTVTLRCDPISGHDNLYWYRRVMGKEIKFLLHFVKESKQDESGMPNNRFLAERTGGTYSTLKVQPAELEDSGVYFCASSLSFETQYFGPGTRLLVL.